This TCR beta chain originates from a study of T cell responses to AZD1222 COVID-19 vaccine. Findings and limits, study-wide: Vaccination with two AZD1222 doses was followed by a rise in Spike-specific TCR breadth and depth. The sample set comprised mostly white British donors with more females, and clonal diversity was possibly underestimated.

Sequencing was performed with immunoSEQ multiplex PCR; in TCRdb, only in-frame clones are kept and a portion is missing. The data contain 45,000 to 65,000 clones, 88% of them singletons. A remark on this clone: Its antigen is still unknown.

This CDR3 has 16 amino acids. The V gene lost 0 bases and the J gene lost 4 bases, with 15 bases spanning the gap. CDR1 is MGHDK, CDR2 SYGVNS, per germline. V and J are TRBV25-1 and TRBJ1-1, with D possibly being TRBD1 (6 bases). Sequenced here: peripheral blood, sampled on day 0 of AZD1222 vaccination. The receptor was derived from an adult in good health. The CDR3 DNA is TGTGCCAGCAGTGAATATAGGTCAGGGGAAGGCACTGAAGCTTTCTTT. As protein: CASSEYRSGEGTEAFF. Together with reference TRBV25-1 and TRBJ1-1, the CDR3 gives the full variable domain: EADIYQTPRYLVIGTGKKITLECSQTMGHDKMYWYQQDPGMELHLIHYSYGVNSTEKGDLSSESTVSRIRTEHFPLTLESARPSHTSQYLCASSEYRSGEGTEAFFGQGTRLTVV.